Sequencing of this TCR beta chain was carried out in a study of CD8 T cells in Susac syndrome. About the research overall: Each patient with Susac syndrome, at the time of blood draw, was therapy-naive, on corticosteroids, or on intravenous immunoglobulin alone. Broader study findings: Clonal expansion was absent from the CD4+ T cell repertoires in Susac syndrome.

V was trimmed by 5 bases and J by 6 bases, leaving 10 bases between them. The CDR3 contains 12 residues. Per the germline V gene, CDR1 is SGHRS and CDR2 is YFSETQ. When the RNA was reverse transcribed, random hexamers were used with an input of roughly 0.45 to 1 ug. By means of immunoSEQ multiplex PCR, TCR beta CDR3 spanning 54 Vbeta and 13 Jbeta underwent amplification. TCRdb reanalysed the immunoSEQ multiplex PCR reads using MiXCR and keeps one entry per CDR3 protein. This table holds around 170,000 distinct CDR3 sequences, 95% to 97% found once. CD8+ and CD4+ T cells were negatively isolated; TEMRA cells were FACS-enriched. This clonotype was observed once. Antigen: not known.

This chain links TRBV5-1 with TRBJ2-3; D gene uncertain. Specimen: CD4+ T cells from PBMCs. This sequence originates from a human donor with Susac syndrome. This CDR3 reads CASRGYDDTQYF. CDR3 DNA: TGCGCCAGCAGGGGATACGATGATACGCAGTATTTT.